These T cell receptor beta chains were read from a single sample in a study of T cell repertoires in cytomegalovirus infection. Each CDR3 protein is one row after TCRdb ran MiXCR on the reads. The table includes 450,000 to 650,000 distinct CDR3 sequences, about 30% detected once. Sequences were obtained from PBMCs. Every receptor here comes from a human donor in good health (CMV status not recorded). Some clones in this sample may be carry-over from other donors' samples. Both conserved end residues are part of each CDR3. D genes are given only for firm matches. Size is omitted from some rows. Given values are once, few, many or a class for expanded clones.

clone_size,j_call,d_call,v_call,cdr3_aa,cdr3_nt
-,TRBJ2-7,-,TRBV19,CASSMLDSYEQYF,TGTGCCAGTAGTATGCTGGACTCCTACGAGCAGTACTTC
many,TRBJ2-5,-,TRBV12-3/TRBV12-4,CASRGRGETQYF,TGTGCCAGCCGTGGCCGCGGAGAGACCCAGTACTTC
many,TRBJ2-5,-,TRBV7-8,CASSFDRTQETQYF,TGTGCCAGCAGCTTTGACAGGACCCAAGAGACCCAGTACTTC
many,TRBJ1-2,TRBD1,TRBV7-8,CASSSDRGDGYTF,TGTGCCAGCAGCTCCGACAGGGGTGATGGCTACACCTTC
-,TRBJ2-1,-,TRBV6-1,CASSWSQGSYNEQFF,TGTGCCAGCAGTTGGAGTCAGGGCTCCTACAATGAGCAGTTCTTC
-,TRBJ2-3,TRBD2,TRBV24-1,CATSDRGTSGIIDTQYF,TGTGCCACCAGTGATCGCGGGACTAGCGGGATAATAGATACGCAGTATTTT
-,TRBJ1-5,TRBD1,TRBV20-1,CSANRRDRRDQPQHF,TGCAGTGCGAACCGCCGGGACAGGCGAGATCAGCCCCAGCATTTT
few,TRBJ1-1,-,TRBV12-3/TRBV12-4,CASSLRTNTEAFF,TGTGCCAGCAGTTTGAGGACGAACACTGAAGCTTTCTTT
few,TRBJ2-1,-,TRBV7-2,CASSFPGHEQFF,TGTGCCAGCAGTTTTCCGGGGCATGAGCAGTTCTTC
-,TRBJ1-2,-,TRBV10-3,CAISEGRGTNDYGYTF,TGTGCCATCAGTGAGGGGAGGGGTACTAATGACTATGGCTACACCTTC
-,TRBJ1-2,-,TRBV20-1,CSAKGRSDYGYTF,TGCAGTGCTAAAGGGAGGAGCGACTATGGCTACACCTTC
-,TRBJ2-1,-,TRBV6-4,CASSSGPSYNEQFF,TGTGCCAGCAGTTCGGGGCCGTCCTACAATGAGCAGTTCTTC